Listed here are 3 T cell receptor beta chains from one sample, sequenced in a study of Ad26.COV2.S vaccination and SARS-CoV-2 variants. Treatment specified: around 19 received Ad26.COV2.S at low or high dose, single or two shots; roughly five received placebo; per-sample allocation not given. Collection of samples fell on day 63 after the first vaccine or placebo injection. This table comes from immunoSEQ multiplex PCR, and its TCRdb copy is limited to in-frame clones, with some not included. The table lists 200,000 to 250,000 clones, approximately 90% of them singletons. Sample: peripheral blood, taken in a trial of Ad26.COV2.S vaccine versus placebo. All receptors come from a person between 18 and 60 years old who received the Ad26.COV2.S COVID-19 vaccine or a placebo.

The chain carries TRBV4-3 and TRBJ2-2, with no clear D. This CDR3 has 18 amino acids. The V gene's germline CDR1 is LGHNA and CDR2 YSLEER. Trimming cost V 0 bases and J 0 bases, with 14 bases left between them. This chain's CDR3 is CASSQDTLGSANTGELFF. CDR3 sequence (DNA): TGCGCCAGCAGCCAAGATACCCTCGGGTCCGCGAACACCGGGGAGCTGTTTTTT.

This chain joins TRBV6-6 and TRBJ2-7; D gene uncertain. V lost 6 bases and J lost 5, with 8 bases in between. In germline, CDR1 is MNHNY, CDR2 SVGAGI (reference sequence). The CDR3 length is 11 residues. The CDR3 nucleotides read TGTGCCAGCAGCCCAGGCCACGAGCAGTACTTC. Residues: CASSPGHEQYF.

The chain carries TRBV9 and TRBJ1-4; D ambiguous. This CDR3 contains 13 residues. Trimming took 0 bases from V and 7 from J, leaving 7 bases between them. CDR1 and CDR2 from the germline V gene are SGDLS and YYNGEE. The CDR3 bases are TGTGCCAGCAGCGTAGAAGAGGGTGAAAAACTGTTTTTT. It yields the protein CASSVEEGEKLFF.